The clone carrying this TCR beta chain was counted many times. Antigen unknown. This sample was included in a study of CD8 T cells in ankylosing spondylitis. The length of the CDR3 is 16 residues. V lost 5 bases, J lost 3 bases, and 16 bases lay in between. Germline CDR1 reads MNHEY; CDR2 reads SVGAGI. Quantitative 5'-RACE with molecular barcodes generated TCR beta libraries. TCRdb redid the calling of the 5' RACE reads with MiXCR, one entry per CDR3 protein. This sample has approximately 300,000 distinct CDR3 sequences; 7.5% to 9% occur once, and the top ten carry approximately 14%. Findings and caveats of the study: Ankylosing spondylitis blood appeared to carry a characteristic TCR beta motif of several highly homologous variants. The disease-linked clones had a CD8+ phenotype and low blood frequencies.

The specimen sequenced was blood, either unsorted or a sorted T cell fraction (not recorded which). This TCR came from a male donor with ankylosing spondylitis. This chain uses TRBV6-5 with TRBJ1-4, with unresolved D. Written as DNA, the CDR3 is TGTGCCAGCAGTACTCGGGTCTCCTCAGCTAATGAAAAACTGTTTTTT. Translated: CASSTRVSSANEKLFF.